The present T cell receptor beta chain was sequenced within a study of tumor-infiltrating lymphocytes in localized non-small cell lung cancer. Overall study context: Tumor tissue and non-adjacent uninvolved lung came from each patient.

Study results and caveats: Tumor T-cell fraction was not associated with recurrence-free survival. Immunotypes IM1 and IM2 had similar TCR-derived T-cell fractions.

This CDR3 comprises 16 residues. V dropped 1 base and J dropped 3 bases, with 13 bases sitting between them. The germline CDR1 and CDR2 sequences are SEHNR and FQNEAQ (reference sequence). Regarding this clone: Its antigen remains unidentified.

Here immunoSEQ multiplex PCR was the method, and the copy in TCRdb shows in-frame clones only, minus some. Of some 10,000 clones detected, less than 90% appear once; the ten largest clones hold roughly 8%. This receptor was identified in a human donor with non-small cell lung cancer. The J gene is TRBJ1-3, the V gene TRBV7-9; the D is unclear. The sequenced material came from lung tumor tissue. CDR3 DNA sequence: TGTGCCAGCAGCTTAGACGCCAGGAGTTATGGAAACACCATATATTTT. As protein: CASSLDARSYGNTIYF. The variable domain in full, with the rest retrieved from reference TRBV7-9 and TRBJ1-3, is DTGVSQNPRHKITKRGQNVTFRCDPISEHNRLYWYRQTLGQGPEFLTYFQNEAQLEKSRLLSDRFSAERPKGSFSTLEIQRTEQGDSAMYLCASSLDARSYGNTIYFGEGSWLTVV.